This T cell receptor beta chain was sequenced for a study of blood T cells in healthy people across ages. Russia was home to the donors, healthy Caucasian individuals aged roughly 6 to 90. Broader study findings: Older age coincided with a roughly linear decline in TCR beta diversity per million T cells. Lack of knowledge of donor CMV status possibly confounded expanded clonotype changes.

This clonotype was seen a few times. Its antigen is undetermined. Combining a sample-barcoded 5' primer with a J-beta primer mix, a second PCR ran for about 6 to 12 cycles. MiXCR, run by TCRdb on the 5' RACE reads, gives a single entry per CDR3 protein. The sample lists 600,000 or so distinct CDR3 sequences, around 50% occurring once. Trimming stripped 0 bases from V and 4 bases from J, with 12 bases between. The germline CDR1 and CDR2 sequences are LGHNA and YSLEER. There are 15 residues in the CDR3. The receptor was isolated from an elderly man in good health. The sequencing sample was made of blood. The V and J genes are TRBV4-3 and TRBJ1-2; D is unclear. The CDR3 region has the DNA TGCGCCAGCAGCCAAGATATTAAGGGAGCCTATGGCTACACCTTC. Translation: CASSQDIKGAYGYTF.